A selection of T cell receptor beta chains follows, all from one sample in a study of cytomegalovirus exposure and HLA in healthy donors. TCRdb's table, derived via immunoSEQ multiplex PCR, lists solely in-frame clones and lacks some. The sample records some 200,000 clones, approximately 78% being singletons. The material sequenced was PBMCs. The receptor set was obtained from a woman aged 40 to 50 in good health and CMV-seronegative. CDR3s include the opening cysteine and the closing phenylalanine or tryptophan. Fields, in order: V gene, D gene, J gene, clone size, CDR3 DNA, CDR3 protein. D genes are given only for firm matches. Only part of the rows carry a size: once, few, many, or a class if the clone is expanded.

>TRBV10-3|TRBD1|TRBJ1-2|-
TGTGCCGCGAAGGGACAGGACGGCTATGGCTACACCTTC
CAAKGQDGYGYTF
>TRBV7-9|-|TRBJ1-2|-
TGTGCCAGCAGCCCCTCTTCTAGGCCTTGGGGCTACACCTTC
CASSPSSRPWGYTF
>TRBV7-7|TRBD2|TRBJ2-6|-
TGTGCCAGCAGCCCGGGCCCAGCGGGAGGCTCTGGGGCCAACGTCCTGACTTTC
CASSPGPAGGSGANVLTF
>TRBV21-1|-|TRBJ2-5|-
TGTGCCAACCCGGGACTAGCGGAATACCAAGAGACCCAGTACTTC
CANPGLAEYQETQYF
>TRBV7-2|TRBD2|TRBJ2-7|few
TGTGCCAGCAGCGAGACTAGCGGGACGTCTGGCGAGCAGTACTTC
CASSETSGTSGEQYF
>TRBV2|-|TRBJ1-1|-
TGTGCCAGCAGACAGGGATCGGACACTGAAGCTTTCTTT
CASRQGSDTEAFF
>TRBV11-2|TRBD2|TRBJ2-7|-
TGTGCCAGCAGCCCACCACTAGCGGGAGTAAATCTGGGGCAGTACTTC
CASSPPLAGVNLGQYF
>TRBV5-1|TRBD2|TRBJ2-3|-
TGCGCCAGCAGCTTGTGGCTAGCGGGAACCGATACGCAGTATTTT
CASSLWLAGTDTQYF
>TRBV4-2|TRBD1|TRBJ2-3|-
TGTGCCAGCAGCCAGGACTGGACAGGGGGGACAGATACGCAGTATTTT
CASSQDWTGGTDTQYF
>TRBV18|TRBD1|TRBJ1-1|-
TGTGCCAGCTCACCGGGGACAGCAAGCATGAACACTGAAGCTTTCTTT
CASSPGTASMNTEAFF
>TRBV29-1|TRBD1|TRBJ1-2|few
TGCAGCGTCCTAGCAGGGGGCGCGGGCTACACCTTC
CSVLAGGAGYTF
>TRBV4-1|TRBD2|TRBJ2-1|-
TGCGCCAGCAGCAACCGACTAGCGGGAGGTCCCCTCCATGAGCAGTTCTTC
CASSNRLAGGPLHEQFF
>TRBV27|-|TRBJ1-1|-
TGTGCCAGCAGTCACAGACGGTCGAACACTGAAGCTTTCTTT
CASSHRRSNTEAFF
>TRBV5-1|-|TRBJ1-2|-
TGCGCCAGCAGTTTTATTACCGGGCCCCAGGGGGGCTACACCTTC
CASSFITGPQGGYTF
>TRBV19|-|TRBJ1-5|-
TGTGCCAGTAGTACAAAGGACAGTAGCAATCAGCCCCAGCATTTT
CASSTKDSSNQPQHF
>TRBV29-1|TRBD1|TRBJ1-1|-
TGCAGCGCCAGGGGTACAGGGGAGAACACTGAAGCTTTCTTT
CSARGTGENTEAFF
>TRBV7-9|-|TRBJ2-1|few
TGTGCCAGCAGCTCGACGGGGGAAGTTAGGTACAATGAGCAGTTCTTC
CASSSTGEVRYNEQFF
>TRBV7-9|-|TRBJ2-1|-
TGTGCCAGCAGCCGCCAGGCTGAGCAGTTCTTC
CASSRQAEQFF
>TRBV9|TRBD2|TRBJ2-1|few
TGTGCCATTCTTGCGCGGGAGATGATCTACAATGAGCAGTTCTTC
CAILAREMIYNEQFF
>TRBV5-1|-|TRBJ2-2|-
TGCGCCAGCGCCAAAGGCGACACAGTCACCACCGGGGAGCTGTTTTTT
CASAKGDTVTTGELFF
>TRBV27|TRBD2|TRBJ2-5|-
TGTGCCAGCAGTAATAGCGGGAGGAGGGAGACCCAGTACTTC
CASSNSGRRETQYF
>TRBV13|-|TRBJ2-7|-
TGTGCCAGCAGCTTAGAATCGCTAGCCGCTAGGCAGTACTTC
CASSLESLAARQYF
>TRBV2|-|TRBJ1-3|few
TGTGCCAGCAGTGAACAGGGCTCTGGAAACACCATATATTTT
CASSEQGSGNTIYF
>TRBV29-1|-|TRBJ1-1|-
TGCAGCGCGGTCACGGCTGAAGCTTTCTTT
CSAVTAEAFF
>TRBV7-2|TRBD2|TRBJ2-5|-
TGTGCCAGCAGGGGCCTGGGGAGCGGGGGGGAGACCCAGTACTTC
CASRGLGSGGETQYF
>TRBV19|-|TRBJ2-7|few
TGTGCCAGTAAAGGACAGGGAGGGTCCTACGAGCAGTACTTC
CASKGQGGSYEQYF
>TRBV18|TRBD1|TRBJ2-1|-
TGTGCCAGCTCACCAAGTGACAGGGACAATGAGCAGTTCTTC
CASSPSDRDNEQFF
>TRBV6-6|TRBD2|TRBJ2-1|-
TGTGCCAGCAGAGGGAGGGCCTCCTACAATGAGCAGTTCTTC
CASRGRASYNEQFF
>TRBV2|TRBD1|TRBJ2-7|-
TGTGCCAGCACCCGGGACAGGGAACCAAGGCAGTACTTC
CASTRDREPRQYF
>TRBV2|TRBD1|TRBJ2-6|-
TGTGCCAGCAGTTCGGACAGGCCCGGAAACCACGTCCTGACTTTC
CASSSDRPGNHVLTF
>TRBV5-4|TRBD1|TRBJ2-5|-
TGTGCCAGCAGCGAGGGACCACAGGGGGCCCAAGAGACCCAGTACTTC
CASSEGPQGAQETQYF
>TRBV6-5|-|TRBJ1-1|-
TGTGCCAGCAGTTACGGGCGGGCTAACACTGAAGCTTTCTTT
CASSYGRANTEAFF
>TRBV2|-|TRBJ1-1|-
TGTGCCAGCAGAATACAGGGATCGAACACTGAAGCTTTCTTT
CASRIQGSNTEAFF
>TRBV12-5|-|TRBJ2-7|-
TGTGCTAGTGACGTCAACGGGGGGCGAACCTACGAGCAGTACTTC
CASDVNGGRTYEQYF
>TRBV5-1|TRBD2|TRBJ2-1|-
TGCGCCAGCAGCTTGACTAGCGGACTTAACAATGAGCAGTTCTTC
CASSLTSGLNNEQFF
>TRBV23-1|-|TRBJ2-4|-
TGCGCCAGCAGTCGCTCCGGACTGAACAGGGAAAGAGCCAAAAACATTCAGTACTTC
CASSRSGLNRERAKNIQYF
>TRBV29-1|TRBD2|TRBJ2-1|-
TGCAGCGTAGAGACCGGGACTAGCGGCAATGAGCAGTTCTTC
CSVETGTSGNEQFF
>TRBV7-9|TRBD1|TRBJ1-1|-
TGTGCCAGCAGCTCCTGGACAGGGGTGGCCGAAGCTTTCTTT
CASSSWTGVAEAFF
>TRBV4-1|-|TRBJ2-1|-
TGCGCCAGCAGCACAGGGAGCGGGATATCATTTTCCTACAATGAGCGGTTCTTC
CASSTGSGISFSYNERFF
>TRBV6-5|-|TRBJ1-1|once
TGTGCCAGCAGTTACAGGGGATATACTGAAGCTTTCTTT
CASSYRGYTEAFF
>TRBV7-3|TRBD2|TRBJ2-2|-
TGTGCCAGCAGCGGAAGGGGACTAGCGGGAGCGGGGGAGCTGTTTTTT
CASSGRGLAGAGELFF
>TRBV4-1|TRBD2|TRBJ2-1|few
TGCGCCAGCAGCCATCGACTAGCGGGAGGGTCCTACAATGAGCAGTTCTTC
CASSHRLAGGSYNEQFF
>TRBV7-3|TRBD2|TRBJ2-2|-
TGTGCCAGCAGCCCGGGACTAGCGGGAGATCGAGTCACCGGGGAGCTGTTTTTT
CASSPGLAGDRVTGELFF
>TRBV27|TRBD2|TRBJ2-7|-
TGTGCCAGCAGTCAACTAGCGGGAGTTTCCTACGAGCAGTACTTC
CASSQLAGVSYEQYF
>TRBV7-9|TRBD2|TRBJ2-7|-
TGTGCCAGCAGCCCCAGCGGGACCCCCTACGAGCAGTACTTC
CASSPSGTPYEQYF
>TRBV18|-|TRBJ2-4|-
TGTGCCAGCTCACCACCGGGGAGAAACATTCAGTACTTC
CASSPPGRNIQYF
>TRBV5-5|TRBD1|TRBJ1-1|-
TGTGCCAGCAGCCAAGGAGTAGCAGGGGGACACACTGAAGCTTTCTTT
CASSQGVAGGHTEAFF
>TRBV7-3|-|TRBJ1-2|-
TGTGCCAGCAGCTTAAGGGGCGGGGAAGGCTACACCTTC
CASSLRGGEGYTF
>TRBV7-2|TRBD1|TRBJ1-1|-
TGTGCCAGCAGCTTAGTCGCTACAGGGGGCCTATTGGAAGCTTTCTTT
CASSLVATGGLLEAFF
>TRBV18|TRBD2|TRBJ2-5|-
TGTGCCAGCTCACCACCGACTAGCGGGGAGACCCAGTACTTC
CASSPPTSGETQYF
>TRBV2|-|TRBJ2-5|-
TGTGCCAGCGCCCCATGGGAGTTTCAGTACTTC
CASAPWEFQYF
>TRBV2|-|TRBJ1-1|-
TGTGCCAGCAGCCGCGGGATCGGGAACACTGAAGCTTTCTTT
CASSRGIGNTEAFF
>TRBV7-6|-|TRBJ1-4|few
TGTGCCAGCAGCCCCAACGGGGGGGGAGTGAATGAAAAACTGTTTTTT
CASSPNGGGVNEKLFF
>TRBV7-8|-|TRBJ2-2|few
TGTGCCAGCAGCCCCGGGTCCGGGGAGCTGTTTTTT
CASSPGSGELFF
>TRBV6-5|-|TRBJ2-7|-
TGTGCCAGCAGTTACGGAGGGGCGGGCGAGCAGTACTTC
CASSYGGAGEQYF
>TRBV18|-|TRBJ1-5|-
TGTGCCAGCTCGGACATACACAATCAGCCCCAGCATTTT
CASSDIHNQPQHF
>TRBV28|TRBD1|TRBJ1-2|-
TGTGCCAGCAGTCTGATCAGGGACAGATATGGCTACACCTTC
CASSLIRDRYGYTF
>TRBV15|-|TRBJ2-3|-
TGTGCCACCAGCGGTTCCTCATGGGAGTTATTGGATACGCAGTATTTT
CATSGSSWELLDTQYF
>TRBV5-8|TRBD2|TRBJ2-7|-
TGTGCCAGCAGCATACTGCTAGCGGGATACGAGCAGTACTTC
CASSILLAGYEQYF